Listed here are 8 T cell receptor beta chains from one sample, sequenced in a study of cytomegalovirus exposure and HLA in healthy donors. A multiplex PCR was run with 60 Vbeta primers and 13 Jbeta primers. Libraries were prepared by immunoSEQ multiplex PCR; TCRdb keeps only in-frame clonotypes and omits some of them. Among about 160,000 clones, around four fifths were seen once, and the ten largest hold about 1.3%. Material for sequencing was PBMCs. Receptors were obtained from a male donor in good health and CMV-seronegative.

This chain links TRBV2 with TRBJ2-2; 12 bases are shared with TRBD2. V was pared by 6 bases and J by 4 bases, with 3 bases of the junction left unmatched. The CDR3 is 15 residues long. Looked up from germline, CDR1 is SNHLY and CDR2 is FYNNEI. CDR3: CASSLAGGSTGELFF. Here the CDR3 DNA reads TGTGCCAGCAGCCTAGCGGGAGGGAGCACCGGGGAGCTGTTTTTT.

This clone has just a few counts. The chain uses TRBV28 and TRBJ1-6; perhaps TRBD1 as D (5 bases). Trimming stripped 3 bases from V and 12 bases from J, with 15 bases between. This CDR3 is built from 14 residues. The germline gives CDR1 MDHEN, CDR2 SYDVKM. The CDR3: CASSLEGLGRPLHF. DNA of the CDR3: TGTGCCAGCAGTTTGGAGGGGTTAGGGAGACCCCTCCACTTT.

The CDR3 nucleotides are TGTGCCAGCACCTCAAGGACAGGGAGCACTGAAGCTTTCTTT. Its protein is CASTSRTGSTEAFF. V gene TRBV6-4 combines with J gene TRBJ1-1, with 8 bases identical to TRBD1. The ends lost 7 bases at V and 4 bases at J; junction bases unmatched: 8. This CDR3 region has 14 residues. CDR1 is MRHNA, CDR2 SNTAGT, per germline.

The chain uses TRBV4-1 and TRBJ1-1; 9 nucleotides match TRBD1. This CDR3 contains 15 residues. Germline CDR1 is MGHRA and CDR2 is YSYEKL. V lost 3 bases and J lost 5; bases outside the gene matches: 7. The CDR3 is CASSQAYRGRTEAFF. The CDR3 coding sequence is TGCGCCAGCAGCCAGGCTTACAGGGGGCGGACTGAAGCTTTCTTT.

The sample holds a few counts of this clone. V usage is TRBV6-5 and J usage is TRBJ1-2; tentatively, D is TRBD1 (5 bases). The CDR3 is 15 residues long. V was pared by 6 bases and J by 4 bases, with 18 bases between. Germline V gene lookup returns CDR1 MNHEY and CDR2 SVGAGI. The CDR3 nucleotides are TGTGCCAGCAGCCAGAGGGGAGGGAGAGCCTATGGCTACACCTTC. It codes for CASSQRGGRAYGYTF.

The V gene is TRBV21-1, the J gene TRBJ2-7; TRBD1 reflects the table's D call only, with no check against the DNA. TRBV21-1 is termed a pseudogene. CDR3 length equals 16 residues. The CDR3 protein is CASSKGERGPSYEQYF. The CDR3 region has the DNA TGTGCCAGCAGCAAAGGCGAGAGGGGGCCCTCCTACGAGCAGTACTTC.

This rearrangement joins TRBV7-9 to TRBJ1-4, with D perhaps TRBD1 (6 bases). Germline lookup yields CDR1 SEHNR and CDR2 FQNEAQ (reference sequence). V was shortened by 3 bases and J by 9 bases, with 14 bases between the two germline ends. This CDR3 has 14 residues. CDR3 in DNA: TGTGCCAGCAGCTTCTCAGGGGCGAGGAAAAAACTGTTTTTT. As protein: CASSFSGARKKLFF.

The chain uses TRBV2 and TRBJ1-1; D remains unclear. V gave up 6 bases and J gave up 2 bases, with 7 bases separating them. CDR1 is SNHLY, CDR2 FYNNEI, per germline. The CDR3 extends over 12 amino acids. The CDR3 nucleotides are TGTGCCAGCAGGCCAGGAAACACTGAAGCTTTCTTT. It is translated as CASRPGNTEAFF.